One T cell receptor (beta chain) is described in this entry. This clonotype was counted at least ten times. This clone's antigen is unknown. Base qualities are not provided; no much larger clone lies one nucleotide away. Inclusive of the bounding cysteine and phenylalanine, the CDR3 is 14 residues long. The read is trimmed to its CDR3 DNA, 42 bases read in frame from base 1. Reading the germline V gene gives CDR1 SGHRS and CDR2 YFSETQ. V is reduced by 2 bases and J by 4 bases, leaving a spacing of 13 bases between them. The data were obtained in a study of CD8 T cells in ankylosing spondylitis (dated by TCRdb to 2015 to 2018). General notes on the study: The study profiled T cell receptor beta repertoires in healthy donors and ankylosing spondylitis patients to find disease-linked TCR variants. The whole study cohort included roughly 110 healthy donors and 20 to 30 ankylosing spondylitis patients. Samples of peripheral blood were taken, and for ankylosing spondylitis patients, synovial fluid was collected as well.

Study-wide conclusions, independent of this receptor: Blood from ankylosing spondylitis patients appeared to be characterized by a TCR beta motif made up of about 8 highly homologous amino acid variants. In peripheral blood, the disease-linked clones were found at relatively low frequencies and had a CD8+ phenotype. Some motif variants were previously reported in synovial fluid and blood of reactive arthritis patients, suggesting common disease-initiation mechanisms. Significant enrichment of the disease-linked clones was reported in matched synovial fluid samples from ankylosing spondylitis patients.

The sample was run on an Illumina HiSeq 2500. Quantitative 5'-RACE with molecular barcodes was used to prepare TCR beta libraries. In the source study's methods: To identify disease-linked TCR variants, a new computational method was used, one built on a probabilistic model of VDJ rearrangement. TCRdb reprocessing: public reads trimmed at Q25 with fastp, clones called with MiXCR, in-frame beta chains kept. Rows are unified per CDR3 protein, each entry keeping the most common DNA and genes. These V and J calls rely on TCRdb rather than the paper's analysis. This sample holds about 69,000 distinct CDR3 sequences; less than 6% were observed only once. In total, the top ten clones hold about 2.2% of the sample.

The V gene is TRBV5-1 and the J gene is TRBJ2-7; no confident D gene assignment can be made. Material: blood, either unsorted or a sorted T cell fraction (not recorded which). This clonotype was obtained from a male donor with ankylosing spondylitis or in good health (not recorded which). The CDR3 amino acid sequence is: CASSFAQNTYEQYF. The DNA sequence is as follows: TGCGCCAGCAGCTTTGCGCAGAACACTTACGAGCAGTACTTC.